A selection of T cell receptor beta chains follows, all from one sample in a study of T cells in Graves' hyperthyroidism and ophthalmopathy. From the multiplex PCR reads, TCRdb called clonotypes with MiXCR, one entry per CDR3 protein. The sample carries about 210,000 distinct CDR3 sequences, about a sixth recorded once. Specimen: blood. These receptors were collected from a man aged 45-65 years with Graves' hyperthyroidism. Both conserved end residues are part of each CDR3. A D gene is named only where the DNA matches it firmly. The size of a clone is reported for some rows only, either as once, few or many, or as a class for expanded clones.

D gene	V gene	J gene	clone size	CDR3 protein	CDR3 DNA
NA	TRBV11-2	TRBJ1-4	many	CASSFITQTGYFTTNEKLFF	TGTGCCAGCAGCTTCATTACTCAGACAGGATACTTTACAACTAATGAAAAACTGTTTTTT
TRBD2	TRBV5-1	TRBJ2-5	many	CASSLQTSGSFETQYF	TGCGCCAGCAGCCTACAGACTAGCGGGAGTTTCGAGACCCAGTACTTC
TRBD2	TRBV11-2	TRBJ2-5	many	CASTPAGVETQYF	TGTGCCAGCACCCCTGCGGGAGTTGAGACCCAGTACTTC
NA	TRBV3-1	TRBJ1-2	many	CASSQGPANYGYTF	TGTGCCAGCAGCCAAGGACCAGCTAACTATGGCTACACCTTC
NA	TRBV29-1	TRBJ2-2	NA	CSVEIQGRNTGELFF	TGCAGCGTTGAGATACAGGGAAGGAACACCGGGGAGCTGTTTTTT
NA	TRBV3-1	TRBJ2-7	many	CASSQDRWMGQYF	TGTGCCAGCAGCCAAGACCGTTGGATGGGGCAGTACTTC
NA	TRBV19	TRBJ2-1	NA	CASSIGNSNSYNEQFF	TGTGCCAGTAGTATCGGTAACAGCAACTCGTACAATGAGCAGTTCTTC
TRBD1	TRBV24-1	TRBJ2-2	many	CATSDYRGTGELFF	TGTGCCACCAGTGATTACAGGGGCACCGGGGAGCTGTTTTTT
TRBD2	TRBV27	TRBJ2-5	few	CASSLQASGRGTQYF	TGTGCCAGCAGTTTACAGGCTAGCGGGCGAGGGACCCAGTACTTC
TRBD1	TRBV10-3	TRBJ2-3	few	CAISPTDRGLTGDTQYF	TGTGCCATCAGTCCGACCGACAGGGGCCTTACGGGCGATACGCAGTATTTT
NA	TRBV6-1	TRBJ1-2	many	CASSEALWGGYGYTF	TGTGCCAGCAGTGAAGCGCTTTGGGGTGGCTATGGCTACACCTTC
NA	TRBV11-1	TRBJ2-3	many	CASSFQRAYENTQYF	TGTGCCAGCAGCTTCCAGCGGGCCTACGAGAATACGCAGTATTTT
NA	TRBV20-1	TRBJ2-7	NA	CSAAPSDNEQYF	TGCAGTGCTGCCCCCTCGGACAATGAGCAGTACTTC